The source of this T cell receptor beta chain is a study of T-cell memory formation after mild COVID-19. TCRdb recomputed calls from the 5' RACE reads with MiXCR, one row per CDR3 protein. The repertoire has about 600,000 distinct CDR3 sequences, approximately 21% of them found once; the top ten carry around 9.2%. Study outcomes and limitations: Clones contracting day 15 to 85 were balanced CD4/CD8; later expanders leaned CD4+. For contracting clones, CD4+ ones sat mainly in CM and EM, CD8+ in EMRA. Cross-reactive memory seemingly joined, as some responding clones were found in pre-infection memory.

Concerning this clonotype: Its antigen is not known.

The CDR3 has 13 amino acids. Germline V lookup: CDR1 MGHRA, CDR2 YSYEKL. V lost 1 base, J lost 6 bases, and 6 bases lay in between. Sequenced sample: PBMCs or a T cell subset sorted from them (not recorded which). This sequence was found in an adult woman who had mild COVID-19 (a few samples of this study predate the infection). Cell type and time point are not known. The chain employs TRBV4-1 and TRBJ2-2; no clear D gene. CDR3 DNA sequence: TGCGCCAGCAGCCAAGTTGTCGCCGGGGAGCTGTTTTTT. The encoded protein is CASSQVVAGELFF.